The 9 T cell receptor beta chains below all came from one sample that was sequenced in a study of post-analysis software for immune sequencing data. Study findings and constraints: Patients had higher frequencies than controls of roughly five TRBV segments, including TRBV5-6, TRBV5-1 and TRBV20-1.

These TCRs are of unknown antigen specificity. cDNA libraries of TCR beta carried unique molecular identifiers. TCRdb used MiXCR to reprocess the PCR reads, holding one entry per CDR3 protein. The sample lists more than 450,000 distinct CDR3 sequences, roughly 40% seen once, with more than 1.5% in the top ten. The sample consisted of blood. These receptors were collected from a girl under 18 with multiple sclerosis.

The chain joins TRBV3-1 to TRBJ2-1; a possible D gene is TRBD2 (5 bases). The germline CDR1 and CDR2 sequences are LGHDT and YNNKEL (reference sequence). This CDR3 region has 17 residues. V lost 4 bases and J 0 bases, leaving 16 bases between the germline ends. The CDR3 loop reads CASSPTGWGGSYNEQFF. In nucleotides, the CDR3 is TGTGCCAGCAGCCCGACGGGGTGGGGTGGCTCCTACAATGAGCAGTTCTTC.

This rearrangement joins TRBV29-1 to TRBJ1-1; no definite D call. Trimming stripped 4 bases from V and 0 bases from J, with 9 bases between. Germline CDR1 reads SQVTM; CDR2 reads ANQGSEA. The CDR3 extends over 13 amino acids. CDR3 DNA: TGCAGCGTTGCGACCATTATGAACACTGAAGCTTTCTTT. It translates to CSVATIMNTEAFF.

This clonotype was counted a few times. The V gene is TRBV20-1, the J gene TRBJ2-5; no firm D call. There are 12 residues in the CDR3. The germline V and J ends were trimmed by 3 bases and 2 bases, with 7 bases remaining between them. Germline assignment: CDR1 DFQATT and CDR2 SNEGSKA (reference sequence). CDR3 sequence: CSASPVQETQYF. The CDR3 region has the DNA TGCAGTGCTAGCCCGGTTCAAGAGACCCAGTACTTC.

The chain joins TRBV7-2 to TRBJ2-3; 12 bases agree with TRBD2. The CDR3 loop spans 15 amino acids. V was clipped by 5 bases and J by 4 bases; unmatched bases: 4. The germline CDR1 and CDR2 sequences are SGHTA and FQGNSA. For the CDR3, the DNA is TGTGCCAGCAGCCCCCTAGCGGGGGGGCCAGATACGCAGTATTTT. It codes for CASSPLAGGPDTQYF.

This clonotype was observed a handful of times. CDR3 loop: CSANAGGYGYTF. The CDR3 nucleotides are TGCAGCGCAAACGCGGGGGGGTATGGCTACACCTTC. The J gene is TRBJ1-2, the V gene TRBV29-1; weak D call: TRBD1 (5 bases). The CDR3 has 12 residues. Trimming cost V 7 bases and J 5 bases, with 14 bases left between them. Germline-derived CDR1 and CDR2 are SQVTM and ANQGSEA.

As to this clonotype: Germline and junction disagree at one end, which may indicate a read error. The chain combines TRBV4-1 with TRBJ2-1; D is ambiguous. CDR3 size: 13 residues. Looked up from germline, CDR1 is MGHRA and CDR2 is YSYEKL. The CDR3 protein is CASSHAAYSEQFF. The CDR3 bases are TGCGCCAGCAGCCATGCCGCCTACAGTGAGCAGTTCTTC.

The chain carries TRBV18 and TRBJ1-2; D gene uncertain. CDR1 and CDR2 from the germline V gene are KGHSH and LQKENI. The length of the CDR3 is 12 residues. The V and J ends lost 0 bases and 7 bases respectively, with 6 bases between them. The CDR3 region has the DNA TGTGCCAGCTCACCACCGGGGTTTGGCTACACCTTC. This codes for CASSPPGFGYTF.

The chain has TRBV12-3 or TRBV12-4 and TRBJ1-1; D is undetermined. This CDR3 region has 14 residues. V was trimmed by 5 bases and J by 5 bases, leaving 15 bases between them. The CDR3 DNA reads TGTGCCAGCAGTACCGGCGGGGTTGGTACTGAAGCTTTCTTT. Protein: CASSTGGVGTEAFF.

The chain employs TRBV12-3 or TRBV12-4 and TRBJ2-5, with TRBD1 matching 8 bases. The CDR3 extends over 15 amino acids. After removal of 3 bases from V and 2 bases from J, the junction contained 5 bases not matched to a gene. The CDR3 loop reads CASSFRDRWQETQYF. CDR3 in DNA: TGTGCCAGCAGTTTCCGGGACAGGTGGCAAGAGACCCAGTACTTC.